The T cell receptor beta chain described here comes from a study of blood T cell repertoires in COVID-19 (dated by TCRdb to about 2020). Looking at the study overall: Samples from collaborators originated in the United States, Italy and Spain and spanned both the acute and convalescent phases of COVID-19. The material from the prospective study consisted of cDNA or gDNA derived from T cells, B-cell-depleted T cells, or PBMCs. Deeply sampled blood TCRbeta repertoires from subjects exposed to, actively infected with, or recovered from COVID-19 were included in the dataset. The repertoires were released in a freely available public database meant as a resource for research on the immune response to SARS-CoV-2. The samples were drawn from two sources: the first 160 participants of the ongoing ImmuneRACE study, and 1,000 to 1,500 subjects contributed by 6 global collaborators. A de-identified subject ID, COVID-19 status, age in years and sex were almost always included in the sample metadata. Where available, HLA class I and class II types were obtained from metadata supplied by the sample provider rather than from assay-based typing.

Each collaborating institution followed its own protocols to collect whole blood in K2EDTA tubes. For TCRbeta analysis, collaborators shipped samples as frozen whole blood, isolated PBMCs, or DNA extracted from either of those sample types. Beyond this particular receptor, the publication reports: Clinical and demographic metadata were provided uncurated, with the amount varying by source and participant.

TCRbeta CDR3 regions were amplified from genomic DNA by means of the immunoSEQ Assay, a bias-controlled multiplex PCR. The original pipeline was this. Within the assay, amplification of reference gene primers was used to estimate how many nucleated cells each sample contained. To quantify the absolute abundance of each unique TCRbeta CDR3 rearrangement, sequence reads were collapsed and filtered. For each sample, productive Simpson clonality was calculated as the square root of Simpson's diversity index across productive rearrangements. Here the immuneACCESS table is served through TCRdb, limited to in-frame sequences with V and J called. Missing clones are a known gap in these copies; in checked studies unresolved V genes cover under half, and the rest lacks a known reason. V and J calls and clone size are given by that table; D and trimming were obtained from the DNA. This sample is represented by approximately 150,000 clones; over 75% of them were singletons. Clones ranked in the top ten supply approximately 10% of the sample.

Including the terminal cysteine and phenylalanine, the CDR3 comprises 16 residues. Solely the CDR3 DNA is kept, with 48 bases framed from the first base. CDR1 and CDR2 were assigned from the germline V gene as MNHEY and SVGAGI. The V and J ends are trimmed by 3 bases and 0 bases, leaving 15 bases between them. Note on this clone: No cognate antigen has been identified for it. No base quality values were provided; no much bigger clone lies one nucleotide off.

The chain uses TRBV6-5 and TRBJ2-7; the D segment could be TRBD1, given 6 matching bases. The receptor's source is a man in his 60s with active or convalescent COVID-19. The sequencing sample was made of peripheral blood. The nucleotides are TGTGCCAGCAGTTATTGGGGTCAGGGGTACTCCTACGAGCAGTACTTC. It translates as CASSYWGQGYSYEQYF.